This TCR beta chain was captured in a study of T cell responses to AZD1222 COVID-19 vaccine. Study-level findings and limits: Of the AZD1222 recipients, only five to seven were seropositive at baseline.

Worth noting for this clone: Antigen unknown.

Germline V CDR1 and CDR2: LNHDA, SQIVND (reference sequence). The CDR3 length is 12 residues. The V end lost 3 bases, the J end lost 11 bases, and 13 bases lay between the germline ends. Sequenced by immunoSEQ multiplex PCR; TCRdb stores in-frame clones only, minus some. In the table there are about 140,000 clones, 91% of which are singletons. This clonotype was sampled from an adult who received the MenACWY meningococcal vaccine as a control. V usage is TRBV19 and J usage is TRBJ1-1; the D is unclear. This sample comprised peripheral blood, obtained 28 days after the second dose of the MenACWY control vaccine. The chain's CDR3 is CASSMSGNRAFF. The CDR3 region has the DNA TGTGCCAGTAGTATGTCTGGGAATCGGGCTTTCTTT.